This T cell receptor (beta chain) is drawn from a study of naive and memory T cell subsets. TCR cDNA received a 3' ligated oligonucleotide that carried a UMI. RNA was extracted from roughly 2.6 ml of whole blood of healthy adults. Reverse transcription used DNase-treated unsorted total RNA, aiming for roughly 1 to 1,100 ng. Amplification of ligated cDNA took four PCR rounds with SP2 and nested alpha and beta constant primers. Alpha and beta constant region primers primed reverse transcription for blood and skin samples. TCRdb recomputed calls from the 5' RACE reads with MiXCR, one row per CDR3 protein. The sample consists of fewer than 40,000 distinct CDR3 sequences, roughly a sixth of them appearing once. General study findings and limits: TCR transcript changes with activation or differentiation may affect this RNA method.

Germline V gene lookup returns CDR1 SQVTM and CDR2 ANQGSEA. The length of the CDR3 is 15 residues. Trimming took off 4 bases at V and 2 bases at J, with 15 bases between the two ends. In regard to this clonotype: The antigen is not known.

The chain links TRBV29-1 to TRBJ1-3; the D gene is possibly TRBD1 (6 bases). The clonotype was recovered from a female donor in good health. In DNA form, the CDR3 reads TGCAGCGTTGGGGGGGCGACAGGAGCTGGAAACACCATATATTTT. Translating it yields CSVGGATGAGNTIYF.